Only a few counts were recorded for the clone carrying this TCR beta chain. Its specificity is not known. This entry belongs to a study of T-cell memory formation after mild COVID-19. Overall study findings and caveats: Most CD4+ clones that shrank were in CM and EM, while CD8+ ones turned up in EMRA. Pre-infection memory showed some responding clones, and this suggested that cross-reactive memory joined. Day 15 to 85 contracting clones showed balanced CD4/CD8; day 15 to 37 expanders favored CD4+.

The CDR3 spans 16 residues. Germline V gene lookup returns CDR1 KGHDR and CDR2 SFDVKD. V shed 4 bases and J 4 bases; nucleotides not matched to a gene: 11. A 5'RACE reaction primed in the constant segment made cDNA libraries of TCR alpha and TCR beta, and these carried sample barcodes and UMIs. TCRdb itself ran the 5' RACE reads through MiXCR, one entry per CDR3 protein. The sample records some 200,000 distinct CDR3 sequences, about a fifth being singletons. The chain carries TRBV24-1 and TRBJ2-5; 7 bases agree with TRBD1. The sequence was obtained from an adult woman who had mild COVID-19 (a few samples of this study predate the infection). Cell type and time point are not known. The sample was PBMCs or a T cell subset sorted from them (not recorded which). The CDR3 sequence is CATSDLGQDAGETQYF. Written as DNA, the CDR3 is TGTGCCACCAGTGACTTAGGACAGGACGCCGGAGAGACCCAGTACTTC.